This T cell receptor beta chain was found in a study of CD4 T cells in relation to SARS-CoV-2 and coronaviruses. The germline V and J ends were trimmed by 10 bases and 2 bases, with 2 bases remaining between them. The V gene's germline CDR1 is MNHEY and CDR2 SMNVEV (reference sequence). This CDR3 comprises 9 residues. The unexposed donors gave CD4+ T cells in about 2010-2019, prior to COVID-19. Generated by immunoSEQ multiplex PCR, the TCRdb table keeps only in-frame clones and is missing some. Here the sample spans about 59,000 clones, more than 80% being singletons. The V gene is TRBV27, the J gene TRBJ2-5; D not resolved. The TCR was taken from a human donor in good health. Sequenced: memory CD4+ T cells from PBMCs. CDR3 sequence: CATQETQYF. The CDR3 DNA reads TGTGCCACTCAAGAGACCCAGTACTTC.